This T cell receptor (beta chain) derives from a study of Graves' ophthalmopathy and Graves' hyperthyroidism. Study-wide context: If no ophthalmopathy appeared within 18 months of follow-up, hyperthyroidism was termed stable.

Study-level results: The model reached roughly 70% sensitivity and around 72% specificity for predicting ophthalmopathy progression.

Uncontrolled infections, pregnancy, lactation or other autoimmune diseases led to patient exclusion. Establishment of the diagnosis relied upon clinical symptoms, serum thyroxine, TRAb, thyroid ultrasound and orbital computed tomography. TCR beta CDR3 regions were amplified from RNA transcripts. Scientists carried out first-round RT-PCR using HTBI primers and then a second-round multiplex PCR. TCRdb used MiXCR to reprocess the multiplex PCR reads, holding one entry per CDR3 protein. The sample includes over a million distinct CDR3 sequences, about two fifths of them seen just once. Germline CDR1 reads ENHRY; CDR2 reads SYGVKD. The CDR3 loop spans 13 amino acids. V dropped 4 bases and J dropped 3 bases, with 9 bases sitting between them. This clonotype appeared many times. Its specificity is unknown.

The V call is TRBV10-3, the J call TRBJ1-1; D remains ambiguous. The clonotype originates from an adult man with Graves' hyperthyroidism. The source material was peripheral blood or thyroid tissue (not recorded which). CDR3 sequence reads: CAISVGSDTEAFF. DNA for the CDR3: TGTGCCATCAGTGTAGGGTCTGACACTGAAGCTTTCTTT.